Below, 7 T cell receptor beta chains from the same sample are listed, as sequenced in a study of spatial heterogeneity in lung cancer. Findings and limits, study-wide: The number of expanded tumor alpha and beta chains correlated with mutation number.

MiXCR, applied by TCRdb to the 5' RACE reads, yields one record per CDR3 protein. The data contain under 4,500 distinct CDR3 sequences, approximately 6.2% of them singletons. Time point given: sample taken at primary tumor resection. Which antigens these TCRs recognize remains unknown. The sequenced sample was lung tumor tissue, obtained at surgery. These receptors were taken from a female donor with early-stage non-small cell lung cancer.

This clonotype is large within its sample. V gene TRBV20-1 combines with J gene TRBJ1-1; tentatively, D is TRBD1 (5 bases). Per the germline V gene, CDR1 is DFQATT and CDR2 is SNEGSKA (reference sequence). V lost 6 bases and J 1 base, leaving 15 bases between the germline ends. This CDR3 contains 14 residues. CDR3 region: CSAVRQPENTEAFF. CDR3 DNA: TGCAGTGCCGTAAGACAGCCGGAGAACACTGAAGCTTTCTTT.

This clonotype is medium-sized within its sample. The chain carries TRBV29-1 and TRBJ2-3; TRBD2 aligns across 8 bases. The V segment lost 5 bases and the J segment 7 bases; nucleotides outside the gene matches: 11. Germline CDR1 and CDR2: SQVTM and ANQGSEA. The CDR3 loop spans 14 amino acids. This CDR3 reads CSVTTGGRTNTQYF. CDR3 sequence (DNA): TGCAGCGTTACTACGGGGGGGAGAACGAATACGCAGTATTTT.

By share, this clonotype ranks as medium-sized. This chain uses TRBV19 with TRBJ2-4; TRBD2 agrees at 7 bases. Germline assignment: CDR1 LNHDA and CDR2 SQIVND (reference sequence). The trim removed 3 bases at V and 2 bases at J, leaving 4 bases unmatched. The CDR3 is 15 residues long. The CDR3 nucleotides are TGTGCCAGTAGTATGGGAGGGCACTCCAAAAACATTCAGTACTTC. Translation: CASSMGGHSKNIQYF.

This clonotype ranks as medium-sized. J is TRBJ2-1 and V is TRBV9, with 12 bases lining up with TRBD2. Germline assignment: CDR1 SGDLS and CDR2 YYNGEE. CDR3 length: 15 residues. V lost 4 bases to trimming and J lost 9 bases; unmatched junction nucleotides: 8. In DNA form, the CDR3 reads TGTGCCAGCAGCCCTGCTAGCGGGAGGGCAGTTGAGCAGTTCTTC. This codes for CASSPASGRAVEQFF.

This clonotype is medium-sized in the sample. The chain carries TRBV27 and TRBJ2-7, with TRBD1 identical over 9 bases. CDR1 and CDR2 from the germline V gene are MNHEY and SMNVEV (reference sequence). The CDR3 is 15 residues long. Unmatched junction bases numbered 8, after V lost 5 bases and J lost 3 bases. CDR3 amino acids: CASSQGTGLNYEQYF. The DNA of the CDR3 is TGTGCCAGCAGTCAAGGGACAGGGCTTAACTACGAGCAGTACTTC.

This clonotype counts as medium-sized. The rearrangement links TRBV7-2 to TRBJ1-2; D remains unclear. The CDR3 loop spans 14 amino acids. V lost 6 bases to trimming and J lost 6 bases, with 17 bases between them. Germline CDR1 reads SGHTA; CDR2 reads FQGNSA. CDR3 sequence (DNA): TGTGCCAGCAGTCACTCCACGCACAGAGATGGCTACACCTTC. Translation: CASSHSTHRDGYTF.

By share, this clonotype ranks as medium-sized (0.01 to 0.1%). This sequence joins TRBV7-2 and TRBJ2-7; unclear D gene. The CDR3 is 14 amino acids. V lost 5 bases and J 3 bases, leaving 14 bases between the germline ends. Germline values: CDR1 SGHTA, CDR2 FQGNSA. The CDR3 DNA reads as TGTGCCAGCAGCAAACGATCCGCTAACTACGAGCAGTACTTC. Protein sequence: CASSKRSANYEQYF.